Listed below are T cell receptor beta chains from one sample, sequenced in a study of shared clonotypes between healthy human individuals. Generated by immunoSEQ multiplex PCR, the TCRdb table keeps only in-frame clones and is missing some. Of about 1.4 million clones listed, around 97% are singletons. Sequencing was carried out using naive CD4+ T cells sorted from blood. These receptors were taken from a man between 25 and 39 years old in good health. Both conserved end residues are part of each CDR3. Some rows have no size entry. The others give once, few or many, or a class for an expanded clone.

size | V | CDR3
NA | TRBV5-4 | CASSRSGAPLPTDTQYF
NA | TRBV7-8 | CASSRIVRTSGSQNNEQFF
NA | TRBV5-1 | CASSPGLAVPYNEQFF
NA | TRBV7-9 | CASSPQEGLPYEQYF
NA | TRBV10-3 | CAISPGLAGAGELFF
NA | TRBV7-8 | CASSWIGVPNEQFF
once | TRBV11-2 | CASSLFPPSETQYF
NA | TRBV5-4 | CASSPGTGYNEQFF
NA | TRBV11-2 | CASSLDSAGNQPQHF
NA | TRBV7-9 | CASSFPQEGGPYEQYF
NA | TRBV28 | CASTGAGEKLFF
few | TRBV9 | CASSVDPNTGELFF
NA | TRBV19 | CASSIVRDSGNNEQFF
NA | TRBV29-1 | CSVGLGSQETQYF
NA | TRBV15 | CATSRDRGVYEQYF
NA | TRBV5-8 | CASSPGTQNTYNEQFF
NA | TRBV7-8 | CASSLVLGSGNTIYF
once | TRBV5-8 | CASSFLPSGRANGELFF
NA | TRBV10-3 | CAIRRLAEEDEQYF
once | TRBV9 | CASSAPRDRVENEQFF
NA | TRBV27 | CASTPRQGGYGYTF
NA | TRBV5-1 | CASSYGQGEETQYF
NA | TRBV10-3 | CAISEPGGAGGRRDTQYF
NA | TRBV29-1 | CSVEDSGGQNIQYF
NA | TRBV7-8 | CASSLTQTGPNYGYTF
NA | TRBV6-1 | CASRGGLAAETQYF
NA | TRBV5-4 | CASSPPGLADRHGELFF
NA | TRBV19 | CASNIRGRPNEQFF
NA | TRBV9 | CASSPGQGKDTQYF
NA | TRBV19 | CASSPSGYTGELFF
NA | TRBV28 | CASSLLRQGGNQPQHF
NA | TRBV5-4 | CASSGGVNNEQFF
NA | TRBV19 | CASREQGTETQYF
NA | TRBV7-9 | CASSLALSSGANVLTF
NA | TRBV7-2 | CASSLVELAVNEQFF
NA | TRBV28 | CASRDRESEQYF
NA | TRBV28 | CASTYTKAGANVLTF
NA | TRBV29-1 | CSASGGPSYNEQFF
NA | TRBV29-1 | CSVFAGDNEQFF
NA | TRBV30 | CAWRSTSSYEQYF
NA | TRBV2 | CASRNTGGGNEQYF
NA | TRBV6-5 | CASSYSMGQETQYF
NA | TRBV4-3 | CASSQGGRPGTEAFF
NA | TRBV5-1 | CASSLGMSNQPQHF
NA | TRBV10-3 | CAISLSGTGIETQYF
NA | TRBV2 | CASSEKGPHRGLYGYTF
NA | TRBV5-4 | CASSPRTGGLTGELFF
NA | TRBV5-4 | CASNPGGTEAFF
once | TRBV6-1 | CASSEPRSGTQYF
NA | TRBV10-3 | CAISALGQVGTDTQYF
NA | TRBV2 | CASSEPRVEKEQFF
NA | TRBV5-1 | CASSLGSRGASEAFF
NA | TRBV27 | CASSATRGSGNQPQHF
NA | TRBV18 | CASSPIEGGKTQYF
NA | TRBV28 | CASSLWANQETQYF
NA | TRBV19 | CASSEESPLYGYTF
NA | TRBV5-6 | CASTILSGASTADTQYF
NA | TRBV28 | CASSAPGAPWENQPQHF